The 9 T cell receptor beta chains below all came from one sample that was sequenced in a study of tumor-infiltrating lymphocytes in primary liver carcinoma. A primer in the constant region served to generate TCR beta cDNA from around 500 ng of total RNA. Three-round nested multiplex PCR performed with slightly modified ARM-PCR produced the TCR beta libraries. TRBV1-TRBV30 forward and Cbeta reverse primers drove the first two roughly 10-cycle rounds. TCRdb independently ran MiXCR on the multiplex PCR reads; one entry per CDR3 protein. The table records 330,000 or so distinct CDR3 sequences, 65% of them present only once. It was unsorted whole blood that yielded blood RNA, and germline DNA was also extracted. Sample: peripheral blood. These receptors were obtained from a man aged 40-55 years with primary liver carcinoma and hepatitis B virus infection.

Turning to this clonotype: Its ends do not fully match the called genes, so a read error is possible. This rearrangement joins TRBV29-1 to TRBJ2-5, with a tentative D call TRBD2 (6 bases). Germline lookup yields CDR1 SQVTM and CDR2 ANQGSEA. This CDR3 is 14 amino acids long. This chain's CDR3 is CSVEEGDWGEIQYF. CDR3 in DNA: TGCAGCGTTGAAGAGGGGGATTGGGGGGAGATCCAGTACTTC.

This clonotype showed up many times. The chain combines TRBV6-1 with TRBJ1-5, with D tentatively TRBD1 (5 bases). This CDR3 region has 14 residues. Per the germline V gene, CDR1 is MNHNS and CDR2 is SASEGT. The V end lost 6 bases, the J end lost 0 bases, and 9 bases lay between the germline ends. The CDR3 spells CASRSGYSNQPQHF. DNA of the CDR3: TGTGCCAGCAGGTCAGGGTATAGCAATCAGCCCCAGCATTTT.

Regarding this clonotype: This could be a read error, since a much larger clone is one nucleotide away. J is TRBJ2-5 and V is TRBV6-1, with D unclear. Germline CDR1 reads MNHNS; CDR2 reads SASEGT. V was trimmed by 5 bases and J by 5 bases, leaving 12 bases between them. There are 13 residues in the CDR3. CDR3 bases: TGTGCCAGCAGTAATCAAAGGTGGGAGACCCAGTACTTC. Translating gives CASSNQRWETQYF.

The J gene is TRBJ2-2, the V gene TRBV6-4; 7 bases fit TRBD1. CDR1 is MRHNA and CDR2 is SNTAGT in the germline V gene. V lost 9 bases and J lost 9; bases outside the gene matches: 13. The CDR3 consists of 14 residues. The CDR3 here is CARVPRQGYRELFF. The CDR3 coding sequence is TGTGCCAGAGTCCCGAGACAGGGATACCGGGAGCTGTTTTTT.

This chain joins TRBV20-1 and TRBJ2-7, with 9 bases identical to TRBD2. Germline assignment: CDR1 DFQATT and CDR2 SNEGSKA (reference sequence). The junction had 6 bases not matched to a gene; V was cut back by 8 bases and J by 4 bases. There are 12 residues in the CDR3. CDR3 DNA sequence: TGCAGTTGGGCGACTAGCGGTTACGAGCAGTACTTC. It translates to CSWATSGYEQYF.

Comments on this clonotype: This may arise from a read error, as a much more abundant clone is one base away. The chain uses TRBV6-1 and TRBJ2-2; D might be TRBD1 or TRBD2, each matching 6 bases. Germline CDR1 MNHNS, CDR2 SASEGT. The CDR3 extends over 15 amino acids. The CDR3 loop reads CAISESGAGTGELFF. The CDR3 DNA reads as TGTGCCATCAGTGAATCGGGGGCAGGCACCGGGGAGCTGTTTTTT.

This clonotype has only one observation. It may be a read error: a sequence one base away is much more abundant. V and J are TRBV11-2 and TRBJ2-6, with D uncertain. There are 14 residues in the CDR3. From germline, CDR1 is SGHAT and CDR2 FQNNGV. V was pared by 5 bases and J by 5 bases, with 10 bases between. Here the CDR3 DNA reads TGTGCCAGCAGCATGTGGTCTAGGGCCAACGTCCTGACTTTC. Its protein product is CASSMWSRANVLTF.

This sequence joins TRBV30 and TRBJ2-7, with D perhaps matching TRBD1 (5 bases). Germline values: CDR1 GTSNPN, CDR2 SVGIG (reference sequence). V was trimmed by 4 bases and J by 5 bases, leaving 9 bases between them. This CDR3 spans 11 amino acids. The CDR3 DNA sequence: TGTGCCTGGATCAGGGCGGACGAGCAGTACTTC. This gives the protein CAWIRADEQYF.

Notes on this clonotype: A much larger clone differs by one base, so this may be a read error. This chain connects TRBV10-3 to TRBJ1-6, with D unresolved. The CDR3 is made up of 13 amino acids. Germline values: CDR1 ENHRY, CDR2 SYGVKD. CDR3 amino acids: CAISDGGDSLLHF. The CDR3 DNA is TGTGCCATCAGTGACGGTGGGGATTCACTCCTCCACTTT.